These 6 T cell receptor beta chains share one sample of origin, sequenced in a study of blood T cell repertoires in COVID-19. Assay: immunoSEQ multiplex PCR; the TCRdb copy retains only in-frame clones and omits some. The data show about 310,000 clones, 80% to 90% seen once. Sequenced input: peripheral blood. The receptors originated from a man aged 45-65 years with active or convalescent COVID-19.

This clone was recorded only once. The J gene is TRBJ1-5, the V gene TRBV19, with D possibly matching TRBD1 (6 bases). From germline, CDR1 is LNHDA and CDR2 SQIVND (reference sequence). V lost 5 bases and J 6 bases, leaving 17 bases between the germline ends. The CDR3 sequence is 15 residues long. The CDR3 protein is CASSPGRGYRQPQHF. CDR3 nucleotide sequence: TGTGCCAGTAGTCCCGGGAGGGGGTACCGTCAGCCCCAGCATTTT.

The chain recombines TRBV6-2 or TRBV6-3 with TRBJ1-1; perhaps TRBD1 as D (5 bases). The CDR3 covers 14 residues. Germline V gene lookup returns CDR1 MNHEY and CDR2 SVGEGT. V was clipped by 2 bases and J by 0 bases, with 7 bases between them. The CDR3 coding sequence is TGTGCCAGCAGTTACCGGGGGATGAACACTGAAGCTTTCTTT. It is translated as CASSYRGMNTEAFF.

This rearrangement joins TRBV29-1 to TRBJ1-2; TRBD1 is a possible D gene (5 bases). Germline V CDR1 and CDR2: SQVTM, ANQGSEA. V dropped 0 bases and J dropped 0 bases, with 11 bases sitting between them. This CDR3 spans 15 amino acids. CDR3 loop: CSVEDSTAANYGYTF. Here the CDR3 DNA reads TGCAGCGTTGAAGATTCGACAGCAGCTAACTATGGCTACACCTTC.

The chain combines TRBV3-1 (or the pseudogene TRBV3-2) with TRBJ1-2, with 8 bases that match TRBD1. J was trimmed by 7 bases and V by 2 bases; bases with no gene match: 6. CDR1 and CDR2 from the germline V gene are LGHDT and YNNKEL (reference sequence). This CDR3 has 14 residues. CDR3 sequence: CASSQQDRVFGYTF. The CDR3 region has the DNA TGTGCCAGCAGCCAACAGGACAGGGTGTTTGGCTACACCTTC.

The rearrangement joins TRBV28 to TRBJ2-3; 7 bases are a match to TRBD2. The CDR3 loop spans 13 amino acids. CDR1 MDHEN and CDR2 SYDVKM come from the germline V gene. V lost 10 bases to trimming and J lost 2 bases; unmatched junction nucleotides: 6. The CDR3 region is CATGTTNTDTQYF. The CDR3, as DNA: TGTGCCACCGGGACTACCAACACAGATACGCAGTATTTT.

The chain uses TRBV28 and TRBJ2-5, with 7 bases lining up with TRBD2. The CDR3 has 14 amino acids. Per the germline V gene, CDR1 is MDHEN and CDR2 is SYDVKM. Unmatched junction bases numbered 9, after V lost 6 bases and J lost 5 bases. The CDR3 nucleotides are TGTGCCAGCAGGGGGGAGGGGCGTGGGGAGACCCAGTACTTC. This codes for CASRGEGRGETQYF.